This T cell receptor beta chain originates from a study of patients and donors after allogeneic stem cell transplantation. Each CDR3 protein is one row after TCRdb ran MiXCR on the RT-PCR reads. The sample has over 400,000 distinct CDR3 sequences, 16% seen once; the top ten hold less than 8%. The germline V and J ends were trimmed by 4 bases and 5 bases, with 21 bases remaining between them. This CDR3 is 16 amino acids long. The germline V gene encodes CDR1 SGHRS and CDR2 YFSETQ. This TCR derives from a human donor who was either an allogeneic HSCT recipient or a stem cell or donor lymphocyte infusion donor (not recorded which). It is not recorded whose cells these are; they may come from a transplant donor. The sample was blood, either unsorted or a sorted T cell fraction (not recorded which). The rearrangement links TRBV5-1 to TRBJ1-2, with D unresolved. Here the CDR3 DNA reads TGCGCCAGCAGCCACGTTCCAGACCCGGCGAAATATGGCTACACCTTC. It translates to CASSHVPDPAKYGYTF.